This T cell receptor beta chain was found in a study of blood T cell repertoires in COVID-19. Overall study: The analysed material was cDNA or gDNA that came from T cells, B-cell-depleted T cells, or PBMCs.

The method was immunoSEQ multiplex PCR; TCRdb's version includes in-frame clones alone and lacks a portion of them. The sample records around 180,000 clones, roughly 87% being singletons. The TCR was taken from a woman aged 40 to 49 with acute COVID-19. Sequencing was carried out using PBMCs or T cells enriched from blood (not recorded which).

The CDR3 DNA is TGTGCCAGCAGCGCCGTGGAGCACTATGGCTACACCTTC. As protein: CASSAVEHYGYTF. V usage is TRBV7-9 and J usage is TRBJ1-2; D unresolved. Germline-derived CDR1 and CDR2 are SEHNR and FQNEAQ (reference sequence). The CDR3 runs 13 residues. Trimming removed 5 bases at V and 3 bases at J, with 10 bases between.